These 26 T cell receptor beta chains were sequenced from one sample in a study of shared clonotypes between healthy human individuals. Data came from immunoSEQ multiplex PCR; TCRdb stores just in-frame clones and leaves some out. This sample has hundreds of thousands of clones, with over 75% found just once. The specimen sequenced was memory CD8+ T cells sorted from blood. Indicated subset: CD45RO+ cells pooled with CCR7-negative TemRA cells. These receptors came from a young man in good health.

The CDR3 DNA follows: TGCGCCAGCAGTGAGTCAGGCACTAGCGGGGAGGCCAAAAACATTCAGTACTTC. Translation gives CASSESGTSGEAKNIQYF. The chain has TRBV10-1 and TRBJ2-4, with TRBD2 identical over 10 bases. CDR1 is WNHNN, CDR2 SYGVQD, per germline (reference sequence). V lost 0 bases and J lost 1; bases outside the gene matches: 6. There are 18 residues in the CDR3.

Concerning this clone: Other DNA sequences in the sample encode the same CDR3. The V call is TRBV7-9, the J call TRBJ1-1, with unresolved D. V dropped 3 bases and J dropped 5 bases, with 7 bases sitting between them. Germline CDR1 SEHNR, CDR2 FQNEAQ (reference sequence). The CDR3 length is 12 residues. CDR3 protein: CASSFGNTEAFF. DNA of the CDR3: TGTGCCAGCAGCTTTGGGAATACTGAAGCTTTCTTT.

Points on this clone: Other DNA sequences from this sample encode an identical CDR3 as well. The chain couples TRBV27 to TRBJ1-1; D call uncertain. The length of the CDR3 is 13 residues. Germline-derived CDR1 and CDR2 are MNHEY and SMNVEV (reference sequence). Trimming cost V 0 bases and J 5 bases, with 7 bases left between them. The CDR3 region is CASSLSVGTEAFF. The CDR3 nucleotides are TGTGCCAGCAGTTTATCAGTGGGAACTGAAGCTTTCTTT.

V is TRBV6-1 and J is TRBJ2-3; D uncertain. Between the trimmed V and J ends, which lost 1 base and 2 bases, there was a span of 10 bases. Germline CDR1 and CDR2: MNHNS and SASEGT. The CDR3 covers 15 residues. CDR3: CASSEGASTTDTQYF. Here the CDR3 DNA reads TGTGCCAGCAGTGAAGGGGCGTCTACCACAGATACGCAGTATTTT.

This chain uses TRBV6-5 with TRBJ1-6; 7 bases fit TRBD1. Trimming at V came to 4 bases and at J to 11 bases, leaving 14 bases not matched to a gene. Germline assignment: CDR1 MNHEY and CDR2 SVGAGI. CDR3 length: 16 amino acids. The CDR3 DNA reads TGTGCCAGCAGTTCGGAGCCGGGACAGCTATGGGCACCCCTCCACTTT. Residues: CASSSEPGQLWAPLHF.

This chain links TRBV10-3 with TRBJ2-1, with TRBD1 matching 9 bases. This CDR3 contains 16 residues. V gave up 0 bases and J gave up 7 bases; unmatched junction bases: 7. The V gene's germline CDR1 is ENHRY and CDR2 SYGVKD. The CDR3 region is CAISESIQGAENEQFF. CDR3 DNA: TGTGCCATCAGTGAGTCGATACAGGGGGCCGAGAATGAGCAGTTCTTC.

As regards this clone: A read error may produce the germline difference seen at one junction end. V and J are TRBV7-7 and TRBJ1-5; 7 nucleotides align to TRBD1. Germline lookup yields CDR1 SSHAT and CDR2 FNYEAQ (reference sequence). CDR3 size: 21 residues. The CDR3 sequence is CASSFRDRVSRRTYSNQPQHF. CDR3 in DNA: TGTGCTAGCAGCTTCCGGGACAGAGTATCTCGACGAACTTATAGCAATCAGCCCCAGCATTTT.

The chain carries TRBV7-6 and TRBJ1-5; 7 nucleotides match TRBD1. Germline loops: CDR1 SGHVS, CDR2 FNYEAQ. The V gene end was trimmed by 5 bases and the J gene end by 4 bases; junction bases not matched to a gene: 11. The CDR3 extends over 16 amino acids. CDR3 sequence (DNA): TGTGCCAGCAGCCCCGGGACAGACATCTTTAATCAGCCCCAGCATTTT. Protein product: CASSPGTDIFNQPQHF.

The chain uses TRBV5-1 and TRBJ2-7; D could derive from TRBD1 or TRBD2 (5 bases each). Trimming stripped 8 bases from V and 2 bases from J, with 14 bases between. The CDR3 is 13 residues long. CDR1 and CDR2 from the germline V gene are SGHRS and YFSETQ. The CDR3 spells CASTHGAAYEQYF. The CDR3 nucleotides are TGCGCCAGTACTCACGGGGCGGCCTACGAGCAGTACTTC. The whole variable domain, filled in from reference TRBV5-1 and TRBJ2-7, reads KAGVTQTPRYLIKTRGQQVTLSCSPISGHRSVSWYQQTPGQGLQFLFEYFSETQRNKGNFPGRFSGRQFSNSRSEMNVSTLELGDSALYLCASTHGAAYEQYFGPGTRLTVT.

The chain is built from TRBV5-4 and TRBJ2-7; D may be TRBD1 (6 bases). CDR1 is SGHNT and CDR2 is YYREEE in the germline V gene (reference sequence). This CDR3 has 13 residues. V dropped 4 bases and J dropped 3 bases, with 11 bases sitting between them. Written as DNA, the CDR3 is TGTGCCAGCAGCCTGGACAGTGACTACGAGCAGTACTTC. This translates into CASSLDSDYEQYF. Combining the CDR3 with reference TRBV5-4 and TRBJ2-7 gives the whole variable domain ETGVTQSPTHLIKTRGQQVTLRCSSQSGHNTVSWYQQALGQGPQFIFQYYREEENGRGNFPPRFSGLQFPNYSSELNVNALELDDSALYLCASSLDSDYEQYFGPGTRLTVT.

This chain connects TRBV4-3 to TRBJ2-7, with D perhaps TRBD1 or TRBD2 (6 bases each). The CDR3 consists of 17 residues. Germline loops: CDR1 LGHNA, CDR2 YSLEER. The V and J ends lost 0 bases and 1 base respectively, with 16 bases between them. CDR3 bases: TGCGCCAGCAGCCAAGACGCCGCGGGAACAGGGTCCTACGAGCAGTACTTC. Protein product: CASSQDAAGTGSYEQYF.

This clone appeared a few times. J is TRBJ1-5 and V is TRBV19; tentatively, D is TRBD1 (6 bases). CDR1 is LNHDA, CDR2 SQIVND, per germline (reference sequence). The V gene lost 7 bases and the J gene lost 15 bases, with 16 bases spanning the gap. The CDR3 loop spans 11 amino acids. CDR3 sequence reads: CASMGAEDWHF. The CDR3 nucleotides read TGTGCCAGTATGGGGGCAGAGGACTGGCATTTT.

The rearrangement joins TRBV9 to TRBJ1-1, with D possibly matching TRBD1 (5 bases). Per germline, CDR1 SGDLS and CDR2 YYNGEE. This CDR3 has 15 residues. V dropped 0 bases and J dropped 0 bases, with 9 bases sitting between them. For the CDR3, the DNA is TGTGCCAGCAGCGTAGTACAGGCCCTGAACACTGAAGCTTTCTTT. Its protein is CASSVVQALNTEAFF.

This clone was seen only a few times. This chain's CDR3 is CASSLADRGVDSPLHF. The CDR3, as DNA: TGTGCCAGCAGCTTAGCGGACAGGGGGGTTGATTCACCCCTCCACTTT. The chain combines TRBV11-2 with TRBJ1-6, with 10 bases fitting TRBD1. The CDR3 sequence is 16 residues long. Trimming cost V 1 base and J 8 bases; bases outside gene matches: 5. Per the germline V gene, CDR1 is SGHAT and CDR2 is FQNNGV.

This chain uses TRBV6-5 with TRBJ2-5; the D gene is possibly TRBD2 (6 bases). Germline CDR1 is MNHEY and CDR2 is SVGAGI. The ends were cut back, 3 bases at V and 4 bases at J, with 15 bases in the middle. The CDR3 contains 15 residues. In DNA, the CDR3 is TGTGCCAGCAGTTATTTCCTACCCGGGGGAGAGACCCAGTACTTC. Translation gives CASSYFLPGGETQYF.

For the CDR3, the DNA is TGTGCCAGCAGTTTATCAGGGGTGCGGCAGCCCCAGCATTTT. Translation gives CASSLSGVRQPQHF. The rearrangement links TRBV27 to TRBJ1-5, with D possibly being TRBD1 (5 bases). Germline lookup yields CDR1 MNHEY and CDR2 SMNVEV (reference sequence). V was clipped by 0 bases and J by 7 bases, with 10 bases between them. This CDR3 contains 14 residues.

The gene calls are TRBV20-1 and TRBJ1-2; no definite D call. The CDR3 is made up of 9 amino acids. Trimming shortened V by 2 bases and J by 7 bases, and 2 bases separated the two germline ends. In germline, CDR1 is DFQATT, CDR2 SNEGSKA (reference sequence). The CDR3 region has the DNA TGCAGTGCTAGAACTGGCTACACCTTC. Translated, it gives CSARTGYTF.

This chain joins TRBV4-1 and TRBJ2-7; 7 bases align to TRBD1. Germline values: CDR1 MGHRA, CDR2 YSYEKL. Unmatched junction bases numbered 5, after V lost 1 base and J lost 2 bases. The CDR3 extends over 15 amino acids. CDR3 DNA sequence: TGCGCCAGCAGCCAAGGGGCAGGGGGTCCCTACGAGCAGTACTTC. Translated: CASSQGAGGPYEQYF.

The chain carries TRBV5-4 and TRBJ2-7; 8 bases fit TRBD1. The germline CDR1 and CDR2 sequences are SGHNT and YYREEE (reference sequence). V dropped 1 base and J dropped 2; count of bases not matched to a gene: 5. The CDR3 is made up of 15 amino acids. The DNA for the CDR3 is TGTGCCAGCAGCTTGTCCGAGACAGGGGCCTACGAGCAGTACTTC. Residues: CASSLSETGAYEQYF.

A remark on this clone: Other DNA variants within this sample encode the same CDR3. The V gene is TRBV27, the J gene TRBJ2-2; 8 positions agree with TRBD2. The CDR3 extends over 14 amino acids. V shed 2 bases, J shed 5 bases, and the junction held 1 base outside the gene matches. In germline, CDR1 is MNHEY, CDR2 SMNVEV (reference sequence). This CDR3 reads CASSLAGGTGELFF. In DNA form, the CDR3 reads TGTGCCAGCAGTTTAGCGGGAGGTACCGGGGAGCTGTTTTTT.

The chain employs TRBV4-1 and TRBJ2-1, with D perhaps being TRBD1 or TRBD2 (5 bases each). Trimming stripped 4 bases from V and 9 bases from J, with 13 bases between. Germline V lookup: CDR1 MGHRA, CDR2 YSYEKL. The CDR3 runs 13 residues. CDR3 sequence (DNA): TGCGCCAGCAGCCTGGGGGAGACGGGTGAGCAGTTCTTC. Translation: CASSLGETGEQFF.

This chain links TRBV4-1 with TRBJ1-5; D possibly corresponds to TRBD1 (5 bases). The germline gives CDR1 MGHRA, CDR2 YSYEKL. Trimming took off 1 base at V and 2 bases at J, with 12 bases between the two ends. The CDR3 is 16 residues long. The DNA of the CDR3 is TGCGCCAGCAGCCAAGTCCAGGGAGGGGGCAATCAGCCCCAGCATTTT. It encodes CASSQVQGGGNQPQHF.

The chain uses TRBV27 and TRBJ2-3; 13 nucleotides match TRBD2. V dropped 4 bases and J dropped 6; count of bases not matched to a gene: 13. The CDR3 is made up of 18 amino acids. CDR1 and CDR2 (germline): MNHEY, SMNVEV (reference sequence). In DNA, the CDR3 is TGTGCCAGCAGTTCCCGGGGACTAGCGGGACTCCCCACGGATACGCAGTATTTT. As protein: CASSSRGLAGLPTDTQYF.

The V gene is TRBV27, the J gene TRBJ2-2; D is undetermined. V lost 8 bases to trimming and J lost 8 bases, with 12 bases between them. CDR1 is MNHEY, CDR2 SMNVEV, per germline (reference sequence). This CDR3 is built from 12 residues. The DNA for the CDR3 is TGTGCCAGCCGCCTTTTTAGGGGGGAGCTGTTTTTT. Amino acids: CASRLFRGELFF.

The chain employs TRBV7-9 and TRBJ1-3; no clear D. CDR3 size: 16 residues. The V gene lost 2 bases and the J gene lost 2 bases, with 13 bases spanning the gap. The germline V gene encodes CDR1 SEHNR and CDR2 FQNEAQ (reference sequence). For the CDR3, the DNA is TGTGCCAGCAGCTTACCCAGGTTGTTGACTGGAAACACCATATATTTT. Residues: CASSLPRLLTGNTIYF.

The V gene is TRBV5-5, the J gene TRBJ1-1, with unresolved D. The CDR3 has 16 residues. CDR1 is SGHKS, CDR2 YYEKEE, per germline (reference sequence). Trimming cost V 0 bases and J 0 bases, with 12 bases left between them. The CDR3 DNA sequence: TGTGCCAGCAGCTTGGCCTTTGTCAGCCTGAACACTGAAGCTTTCTTT. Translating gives CASSLAFVSLNTEAFF.